These 16 T cell receptor beta chains were sequenced from one sample in a study of blood T cells in healthy people across ages. Using a J-beta primer mix together with a sample-barcoded 5' primer, a second PCR was run for about 6 to 11 cycles. TCRdb used MiXCR to reprocess the 5' RACE reads, holding one entry per CDR3 protein. The data show nearly 800,000 distinct CDR3 sequences, with roughly three fifths seen just once and around 24% held by the top ten. Sequencing used blood. These receptors were obtained from a man aged 35 to 55 in good health.

This clonotype appeared once. The rearrangement uses TRBV6-5 and TRBJ1-4; 7 positions match TRBD1. The CDR3 has 15 amino acids. Losses at the gene ends were 5 bases for V and 3 bases for J; bases not matched to a gene: 6. Germline loops: CDR1 MNHEY, CDR2 SVGAGI. This CDR3 reads CASSNRQGANEKLFF. CDR3 coding DNA: TGTGCCAGCAGTAACCGACAGGGCGCTAATGAAAAACTGTTTTTT.

This clonotype was recorded once. V usage is TRBV11-3 and J usage is TRBJ2-1; D is possibly TRBD1 (6 bases). The CDR3 extends over 14 amino acids. Trimming stripped 6 bases from V and 5 bases from J, with 14 bases between. Per the germline V gene, CDR1 is SGHNT and CDR2 is YENEEA. In nucleotides, the CDR3 is TGTGCCAGCAGGGGGGCCTCATGGGACAATGAGCAGTTCTTC. It encodes CASRGASWDNEQFF.

The rearrangement uses TRBV6-2 or TRBV6-3 and TRBJ2-7; weak D call: TRBD2 (5 bases). The germline gives CDR1 MNHEY, CDR2 SVGEGT. This CDR3 has 15 residues. Between the trimmed V and J ends, which lost 3 bases and 0 bases, there was a span of 12 bases. The CDR3 region is CASSYTGLLSYEQYF. The CDR3 DNA follows: TGTGCCAGCAGTTATACCGGACTTCTCTCCTACGAGCAGTACTTC.

The chain couples TRBV5-6 to TRBJ1-2; 8 bases are a match to TRBD1. Germline V gives CDR1 SGHDT, CDR2 YYEEEE. The CDR3 sequence is 20 residues long. Trimming took 2 bases from V and 4 from J; bases not matched to a gene: 22. The CDR3 DNA reads as TGTGCCAGCAGCTTCCCATCGGACAGGGAGGACCGTCGACTCAGCTATGGCTACACCTTC. Protein: CASSFPSDREDRRLSYGYTF.

This chain links TRBV10-3 with TRBJ2-7, with D uncertain. The CDR3 sequence is 12 residues long. The V and J ends lost 3 bases and 4 bases respectively, with 7 bases between them. Germline V gene sequence: CDR1 ENHRY, CDR2 SYGVKD. The CDR3 protein is CAISEVQYEQYF. CDR3 nucleotide sequence: TGTGCCATCAGTGAAGTCCAGTACGAGCAGTACTTC.

This clonotype was observed a few times. This rearrangement joins TRBV7-2 to TRBJ2-7, with D maybe TRBD2 (6 bases). CDR1 and CDR2 (germline): SGHTA, FQGNSA. CDR3 length: 15 residues. With 0 bases removed from V and 2 bases from J, the gap between germline ends came to 11 bases. CDR3 sequence: CASSLAGGMTYEQYF. CDR3 DNA: TGTGCCAGCAGCTTAGCTGGCGGGATGACCTACGAGCAGTACTTC.

This clonotype was observed a handful of times. This chain links TRBV29-1 with TRBJ2-2, with a tentative D call TRBD1 (5 bases). The CDR3 is made up of 15 amino acids. Between the trimmed V and J ends, which lost 0 bases and 2 bases, there was a span of 10 bases. Germline-derived CDR1 and CDR2 are SQVTM and ANQGSEA. CDR3 protein: CSVEDQGVNTGELFF. The CDR3 bases are TGCAGCGTTGAAGATCAGGGTGTAAACACCGGGGAGCTGTTTTTT.

This chain links TRBV25-1 with TRBJ1-2; D unresolved. Germline V CDR1 and CDR2: MGHDK, SYGVNS. This CDR3 is 11 amino acids long. The V end was cut by 4 bases, the J end by 8 bases, with 8 bases between. CDR3 sequence reads: CASSVLHGYTF. CDR3 bases: TGTGCCAGCAGTGTCTTGCACGGCTACACCTTC.

This sequence joins TRBV6-5 and TRBJ1-5, with D possibly matching TRBD1 (5 bases). Between the trimmed V and J ends, which lost 5 bases and 2 bases, there was a span of 13 bases. CDR3 size: 15 residues. Germline CDR1 MNHEY, CDR2 SVGAGI. CDR3: CASSQIGVGNQPQHF. The CDR3 DNA reads as TGTGCCAGCAGTCAGATAGGGGTAGGCAATCAGCCCCAGCATTTT.

CDR3 in amino acids: CASSEQTLNSYEQYF. CDR3 DNA: TGTGCCAGCAGTGAACAGACATTAAACTCCTACGAGCAGTACTTC. The V and J genes are TRBV2 and TRBJ2-7; D is undetermined. Germline V lookup: CDR1 SNHLY, CDR2 FYNNEI. CDR3 length equals 15 residues. Trimming stripped 2 bases from V and 0 bases from J, with 11 bases between.

The rearrangement links TRBV6-4 to TRBJ2-1; D unclear. V was pared by 2 bases and J by 8 bases, with 4 bases between. Per the germline V gene, CDR1 is MRHNA and CDR2 is SNTAGT. CDR3 length: 11 residues. This CDR3 is CASSDGDEQFF. CDR3 in DNA: TGTGCCAGCAGTGACGGCGATGAGCAGTTCTTC.

The chain joins TRBV29-1 to TRBJ2-1; D is unresolved. CDR1 and CDR2 (germline): SQVTM, ANQGSEA. The V end was cut by 5 bases, the J end by 9 bases, with 11 bases between. This CDR3 comprises 11 residues. The CDR3 region has the DNA TGCAGCGTTAACGACCCCAGTGAGCAGTTCTTC. The encoded protein is CSVNDPSEQFF.

Notes on this clonotype: This may be a read error: a much more frequent sequence differs by one nucleotide. The V call is TRBV2, the J call TRBJ2-6; D not certain. V dropped 10 bases and J dropped 0 bases, with 1 base sitting between them. The CDR3 totals 11 residues. The germline gives CDR1 SNHLY, CDR2 FYNNEI. CDR3 amino acids: CAISGANVLTF. CDR3 in DNA: TGTGCCATCTCTGGGGCCAACGTCCTGACTTTC.

In this sample, this clonotype turned up once. V gene TRBV6-6 combines with J gene TRBJ2-5, with 7 bases aligning to TRBD1. V was pared by 1 base and J by 11 bases, with 13 bases of the junction left unmatched. This CDR3 has 15 residues. The germline gives CDR1 MNHNY, CDR2 SVGAGI (reference sequence). CDR3 residues: CASSYYQGVSDEQYF. The CDR3 region has the DNA TGTGCCAGCAGTTACTATCAGGGGGTTTCCGATGAGCAGTACTTC.

This clonotype turned up a few times. The chain joins TRBV12-3 or TRBV12-4 to TRBJ2-6; no firm D call. The ends were cut back, 6 bases at V and 2 bases at J, with 8 bases in the middle. This CDR3 spans 14 amino acids. The CDR3 protein is CASSPIPGANVLTF. In nucleotides, the CDR3 is TGTGCCAGCAGCCCTATCCCTGGGGCCAACGTCCTGACTTTC.

On this clonotype: A read error is possible here, since a much larger clone lies one base away. This rearrangement joins TRBV5-1 to TRBJ1-2, with D unresolved. Germline loops: CDR1 SGHRS, CDR2 YFSETQ. The CDR3 length is 14 residues. V was trimmed by 7 bases and J by 4 bases, leaving 17 bases between them. In DNA, the CDR3 is TGCGCCAGCGGCTCGGAGGAGGGCGGCTATGGCTACACCTTC. It specifies CASGSEEGGYGYTF. The full variable domain, completed using reference TRBV5-1 and TRBJ1-2, is KAGVTQTPRYLIKTRGQQVTLSCSPISGHRSVSWYQQTPGQGLQFLFEYFSETQRNKGNFPGRFSGRQFSNSRSEMNVSTLELGDSALYLCASGSEEGGYGYTFGSGTRLTVV.